Below are 2 T cell receptor beta chains sequenced from a single sample in a study of OX40 agonist ivuxolimab in advanced cancers. Some clones are missing from TCRdb's copy, which holds only in-frame ones; the method was immunoSEQ multiplex PCR. This sample has about 63,000 clones; over 75% occur once, and the top ten carry 10% to 13%. The source was CD4+ or CD8+ T cells sorted from blood, collected in a trial of the OX40 agonist ivuxolimab. All receptors come from an adult with an advanced solid tumor such as melanoma, head and neck, liver or kidney cancer.

Only a few counts were recorded for this clone. The chain combines TRBV5-1 with TRBJ2-2, with a weak D call TRBD1 (5 bases). The V gene lost 0 bases and the J gene lost 4 bases, with 7 bases spanning the gap. Germline V lookup: CDR1 SGHRS, CDR2 YFSETQ. The CDR3 totals 14 residues. The CDR3 DNA reads as TGCGCCAGCAGCTTGGGGCAGGGCACCGGGGAGCTGTTTTTT. Translating gives CASSLGQGTGELFF.

V usage is TRBV5-1 and J usage is TRBJ1-5; D remains ambiguous. Germline V gene data show CDR1 as SGHRS and CDR2 as YFSETQ. V shed 5 bases and J shed 2 bases, with 14 bases lying between them. The CDR3 is 15 residues long. The CDR3 DNA reads as TGCGCCAGCAGATCTGACCCCGGGGGCAATCAGCCCCAGCATTTT. As protein: CASRSDPGGNQPQHF.